The present T cell receptor (beta chain) was sequenced within a study of control samples from healthy donors and cancer patients. This clone was counted a few times. Method: immunoSEQ multiplex PCR; TCRdb's copy keeps in-frame clones and lacks some. This table holds fewer than 95,000 clones, 91% found once. In germline, CDR1 is SEHNR, CDR2 FQNEAQ (reference sequence). V lost 0 bases and J lost 6, with 12 bases in between. This CDR3 comprises 15 residues. Sequenced: blood. V usage is TRBV7-9 and J usage is TRBJ1-5; D is unresolved. This TCR was recovered from a man aged 25-40 years in good health. DNA of the CDR3: TGTGCCAGCAGCTTAGCGGGTTCAGGAGGTCAGCCCCAGCATTTT. Its translation is CASSLAGSGGQPQHF.